The entry below gives a single T cell receptor (beta chain) sequence along with its context. Distinct nucleotide sequences in the sample also encode this CDR3. Deletions cut 0 bases from V and 4 bases from J, with 7 bases between. Germline V CDR1 and CDR2: SGHRS, YFSETQ. This CDR3 region has 13 residues. Source study methods: Estimation of nucleated cell counts was performed using reference gene primer amplification. The repertoire was sequenced with immunoSEQ multiplex PCR; TCRdb's copy has only in-frame clones and lacks some. V and J calls and clone size are as listed in that table; D and trimming were resolved from the DNA. Of hundreds of thousands of clones listed, 70% to 90% are singletons. The data stem from a study of blood T cell repertoires in COVID-19. Study at large: COVID-19 samples, acute and convalescent, were from the United States, Italy and Spain. Sample material is recorded as cDNA or gDNA derived from T cells, B-cell-depleted T cells, or PBMCs.

The chain couples TRBV5-1 to TRBJ1-2; unclear D gene. This sequence originates from a woman in her 30s who had recovered from COVID-19. Material: peripheral blood. The CDR3 coding sequence is TGCGCCAGCAGCTTGGGGGCAGGCTATGGCTACACCTTC. The encoded protein is CASSLGAGYGYTF.